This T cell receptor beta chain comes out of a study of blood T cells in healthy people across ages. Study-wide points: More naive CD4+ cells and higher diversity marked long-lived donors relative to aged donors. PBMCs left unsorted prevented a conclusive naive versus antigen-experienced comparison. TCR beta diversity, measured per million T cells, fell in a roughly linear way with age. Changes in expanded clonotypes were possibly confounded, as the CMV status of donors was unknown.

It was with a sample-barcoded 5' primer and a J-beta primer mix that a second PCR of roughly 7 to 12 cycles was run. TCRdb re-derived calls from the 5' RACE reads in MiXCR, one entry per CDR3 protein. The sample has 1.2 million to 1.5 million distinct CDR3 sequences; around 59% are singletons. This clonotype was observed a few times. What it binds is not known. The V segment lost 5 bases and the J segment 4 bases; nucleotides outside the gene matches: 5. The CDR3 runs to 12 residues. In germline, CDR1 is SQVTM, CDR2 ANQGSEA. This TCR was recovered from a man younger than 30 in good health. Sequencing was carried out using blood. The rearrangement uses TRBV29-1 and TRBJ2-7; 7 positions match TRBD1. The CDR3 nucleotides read TGCAGCGTTTCGACAGGGCTGTACGAGCAGTACTTC. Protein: CSVSTGLYEQYF.